These T cell receptor beta chains were read from a single sample in a study of T-cell reconstitution after alpha-beta-depleted transplantation in children. TCRdb re-analysed the PCR reads in MiXCR, keeping a single row per CDR3 protein. Of just over 950,000 distinct CDR3 sequences in the sample, around 30% were seen once. The sample in question was PBMCs, mostly from graft donor cells, obtained 360 days after TCRalphabeta/CD19-depleted stem cell transplant. Receptors were obtained from a boy in the first two years of life who had a stem cell transplant for SCID, so the T cells may come from the graft donor. Each CDR3 is given with its conserved first and last residue. The D gene is left open where the match is weak. Clone size, where shown, is once, few, many, or a class for clones that have expanded.

>TRBJ2-3|TRBV11-1|many|TRBD2
CASSLGWASGGASTDTQYF
TGTGCCAGCAGCTTAGGATGGGCTAGCGGGGGGGCTAGCACAGATACGCAGTATTTT
>TRBJ1-2|TRBV10-3|NA|NA
CAISESSGFNYGYTF
TGTGCCATCAGTGAGTCGTCGGGGTTTAACTATGGCTACACCTTC
>TRBJ2-3|TRBV24-1|many|NA
CATSDPSTDTQYF
TGTGCCACCAGTGATCCTAGCACAGATACGCAGTATTTT
>TRBJ2-1|TRBV9|many|NA
CASTMGSVRDEQFF
TGTGCCAGCACCATGGGAAGTGTCAGGGATGAGCAGTTCTTC
>TRBJ1-5|TRBV20-1|few|TRBD1
CSATLGTASNQPQHF
TGCAGTGCTACCCTGGGGACAGCCTCAAATCAGCCCCAGCATTTT
>TRBJ1-2|TRBV12-3/TRBV12-4|NA|TRBD1
CASSSRDRELYGYTF
TGTGCCAGCAGTTCCCGGGACAGGGAACTCTATGGCTACACCTTC
>TRBJ2-7|TRBV6-1|few|NA
CASSLLTVNEQYF
TGTGCCAGCAGTCTCTTGACAGTTAACGAGCAGTACTTC
>TRBJ1-4|TRBV29-1|NA|NA
CSVEDPQGRKKLFF
TGCAGCGTTGAAGATCCCCAGGGAAGGAAGAAACTGTTTTTT
>TRBJ2-5|TRBV12-3/TRBV12-4|NA|NA
CASRPTGTQETQYF
TGTGCCAGCAGGCCCACCGGGACCCAAGAGACCCAGTACTTC
>TRBJ2-7|TRBV29-1|NA|TRBD1
CSVVQTGLSYEQYF
TGCAGCGTCGTACAGACAGGGCTTTCCTACGAGCAGTACTTC
>TRBJ2-1|TRBV3-1|NA|TRBD1
CASSQELGLPGTGVFNEQFF
TGTGCCAGCAGCCAAGAACTGGGGCTACCCGGGACAGGGGTCTTCAATGAGCAGTTCTTC
>TRBJ1-2|TRBV6-5|many|TRBD1
CASSYSKTGNYGYTF
TGTGCCAGCAGTTACTCGAAGACAGGGAACTATGGCTACACCTTC
>TRBJ1-5|TRBV28|NA|TRBD1
CASSLAGGANQPQHF
TGTGCCAGCAGTTTAGCAGGGGGCGCGAATCAGCCCCAGCATTTT
>TRBJ1-6|TRBV28|NA|TRBD1
CASSFPGTGLGSPLHF
TGTGCCAGCAGTTTCCCCGGGACAGGGTTAGGTTCACCCCTCCACTTT